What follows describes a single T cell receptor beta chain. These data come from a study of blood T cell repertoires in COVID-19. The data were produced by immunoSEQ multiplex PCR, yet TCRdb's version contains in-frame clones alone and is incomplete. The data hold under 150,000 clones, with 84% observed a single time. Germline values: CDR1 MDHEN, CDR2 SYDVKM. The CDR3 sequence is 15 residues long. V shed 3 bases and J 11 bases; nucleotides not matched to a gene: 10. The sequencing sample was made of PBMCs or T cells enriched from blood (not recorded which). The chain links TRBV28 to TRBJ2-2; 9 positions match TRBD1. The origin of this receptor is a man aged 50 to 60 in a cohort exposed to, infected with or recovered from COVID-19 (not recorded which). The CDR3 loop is CASSFSDRGVDELFF. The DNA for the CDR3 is TGTGCCAGCAGTTTCTCAGACAGGGGGGTTGACGAGCTGTTTTTT.